Described below is a single T cell receptor (beta chain) sequence and its context. This clonotype was counted at least ten times. Its antigen target is currently unknown. No base qualities exist here, and no much larger clone lies one base off it. The CDR3 sequence holds 14 residues, the cysteine and phenylalanine included. Kept here is only the CDR3 DNA, which spans 42 bases and is read in frame from base 1. V is clipped by 4 bases and J by 5 bases, and the sequence between their germline boundaries is 15 bases long. CDR1 MNHEY and CDR2 SVGEGT are derived from the germline V gene. The library was generated by PCR. The reads were generated on an Illumina HiSeq 4000. Bulk TCR libraries were generated as previously described, with the TCR primers listed in Table S5 used. The Qiagen AllPrep DNA/RNA kit was used to purify total RNA. Before analysis, reads from multiple sequencing runs of one library were combined. Per the source publication's procedure: Only reads with exact TCR constant sequence were kept, trimmed to 150 nt, and grouped by their 12-nt molecular barcodes. Reads within each barcode group were sub-clustered using a 15% Levenshtein threshold, and quality-weighted consensus sequences were constructed for each RNA molecule. Non-functional sequences were discarded, and so were lower-count sequences lying one edit away from another sequence. Barcode sub-clusters with fewer than 20% of the maximum read count were removed, based on fitting two negative binomial distributions. TCRdb applied fastp at Q25 and MiXCR to the public reads, then kept only in-frame beta chains. Rows are combined by CDR3 protein, so each entry shows the most common genes and DNA. The V and J calls come from TCRdb's annotation, not from the publication. The sample table lists about 640,000 distinct CDR3 sequences, less than 20% of them with a count of one. The top ten clonotypes cover 0.85% of the sample.

Naive CD8 T cell libraries were made from roughly 18,000 to 920,000 sorted cells using 10%, 30% or 50% of purified RNA. Naive CD8 T cells were FACS-sorted as CD8+CD4-CCR7+CD45RA+ on a BD FACSAria II into RLT Plus buffer. To test detection sensitivity, Jurkat RNA equal to ten TCR copies was added to samples of about 17,000-1,100,000 naive CD8 T cells. CD8 T cells were enriched using RosetteSep CD8+ T Cell Enrichment Cocktail and Ficoll-Paque, and the enriched cells then underwent ACK red cell lysis. The data were taken from a study of molecular identifiers for immune sequencing clone quantification (dated by TCRdb to the late 2010s). Regarding the research as a whole: For a replicate experiment, RNA from 20,000 or 100,000 naive CD8 T cells was divided into five aliquots, and four of the five aliquots were sequenced. CD8 T cells were used in a methods study to benchmark molecular-identifier clustering-based TCR repertoire sequencing (MIDCIRS) and TCR RNA copy counting. Study-wide findings and limitations: In CMV-specific effector cells, clones with more than 20 RNA copies contained over 98% of molecules, whereas in naive cells such clones contained under 1% of molecules. When barcode sub-clustering was left out, chimeric consensus sequences inflated TCR diversity, with chimeras reaching as high as 47%. Naive libraries contained spiked-in Jurkat TCR RNA (approximately ten copies' worth), which is not part of the donor repertoire. A single cell's worth of spiked-in Jurkat TCR RNA was reported detectable even among around 1 million naive CD8 T cells. Identical TCR molecules sharing a barcode could cause highly expanded clone sizes to be underestimated. Modeling indicated approximately 3.2 TCR RNA copies recovered per cell, compared with around 9.8 by digital PCR, which implies a capture efficiency of around 30%.

The source is a human donor in good health. Some libraries in this study had Jurkat cell RNA spiked in. The V and J segments used are TRBV6-2 or TRBV6-3 and TRBJ2-7; TRBD1 is a possible D gene, resting on 6 matching bases. Sequencing input: naive CD8+ T cells from blood, with Jurkat cell RNA spiked in. The cell subset or site label on this specimen signifies: FACS-sorted CD8+CD4-CCR7+CD45RA+ naive T cells. The CDR3 in this case is CASSSGDPEDEQYF. The nucleotides read TGTGCCAGCAGTTCAGGGGATCCCGAGGACGAGCAGTACTTC.